This T cell receptor beta chain comes out of a study of cytomegalovirus exposure and HLA in healthy donors. For the study at large: There were 117 million unique TCR beta sequences, drawn from about 190 million T cells, in an earlier analysis.

This CDR3 is 13 amino acids long. The V and J ends lost 7 bases and 6 bases, in that order; junction bases with no gene match: 7. The germline CDR1 and CDR2 sequences are LNHDA and SQIVND (reference sequence). To note about this clone: Its cognate antigen is unknown.

Findings and limits, study-wide: TCR sequences were mostly rare, though some public TCRs occurred in many donors. In a later analysis, parvovirus B19, influenza, CMV and Epstein-Barr virus appeared linked to several top co-occurrence clusters.

Both 60 Vbeta primers and 13 Jbeta primers went into the PCR. The method was immunoSEQ multiplex PCR; TCRdb's version includes in-frame clones alone and lacks a portion of them. Here the sample table reports 75,000 to 85,000 clones. The source material was PBMCs. The receptor comes from a man over 45 in good health and CMV-seronegative. This rearrangement joins TRBV19 to TRBJ2-3; 7 nucleotides agree with TRBD1. The CDR3 loop reads CASKDRATDTQYF. The DNA of the CDR3 is TGTGCCAGTAAAGACAGGGCGACTGATACGCAGTATTTT.